The 27 T cell receptor beta chains in this list originate from one sample, sequenced in a study of T cell repertoires in cytomegalovirus infection. The antigens for these receptors are not known. TCRdb redid the calling of the reads with MiXCR, one entry per CDR3 protein. The sample has under 450,000 distinct CDR3 sequences, around a third seen once. This specimen was cultured PBMCs, taken from culture after CMV antigen stimulation. These receptors originate from a human donor in good health (CMV status not recorded). Some clones in this sample may be carry-over from other donors' samples.

This clonotype was found once. V gene TRBV6-5 combines with J gene TRBJ1-6; maybe TRBD1 (5 bases). The CDR3 extends over 14 amino acids. The germline V and J ends were trimmed by 2 bases and 9 bases, with 11 bases remaining between them. CDR1 and CDR2 from the germline V gene are MNHEY and SVGAGI. The CDR3 DNA is TGTGCCAGCAGTTACCAGGGTTTCAGTTCACCCCTCCACTTT. This gives the protein CASSYQGFSSPLHF.

The V call is TRBV28, the J call TRBJ2-5, with TRBD1 identical over 9 bases. Germline V CDR1 and CDR2: MDHEN, SYDVKM. Unmatched junction bases numbered 5, after V lost 4 bases and J lost 2 bases. This CDR3 comprises 15 residues. In DNA, the CDR3 is TGTGCCAGCAGTTCGGGGGACAGGGAGCAAGAGACCCAGTACTTC. Its protein is CASSSGDREQETQYF. Using reference TRBV28 and TRBJ2-5 for the parts outside the CDR3, the full variable domain is DVKVTQSSRYLVKRTGEKVFLECVQDMDHENMFWYRQDPGLGLRLIYFSYDVKMKEKGDIPEGYSVSREKKERFSLILESASTNQTSMYLCASSSGDREQETQYFGPGTRLLVL.

The chain recombines TRBV19 with TRBJ2-7; 11 bases align to TRBD1. Trimming removed 5 bases from V and 1 base from J; junction bases left unmatched: 10. Germline lookup yields CDR1 LNHDA and CDR2 SQIVND (reference sequence). The CDR3 contains 17 residues. This CDR3 is CASSPLRGQGGSYEQYF. The CDR3 coding sequence is TGTGCCAGTAGTCCCCTTCGGGGACAGGGGGGATCCTACGAGCAGTACTTC.

This clonotype occurred a few times. The chain links TRBV4-2 to TRBJ2-6; 12 bases agree with TRBD1. V was clipped by 4 bases and J by 6 bases; unmatched bases: 16. Germline V gives CDR1 LGHNA, CDR2 YNFKEQ. This CDR3 spans 20 amino acids. Here the CDR3 reads CASSRTSIGDRGQEANVLTF. Written as DNA, the CDR3 is TGTGCCAGCAGCCGAACATCTATAGGGGACAGGGGGCAGGAGGCCAACGTCCTGACTTTC.

CDR3 sequence reads: CASEGRKADTQYF. CDR3 in DNA: TGTGCCAGCGAGGGACGCAAGGCAGATACGCAGTATTTT. The V gene is TRBV6-2 or TRBV6-3, the J gene TRBJ2-3; either TRBD1 or TRBD2 may fit D (5 bases each). This CDR3 contains 13 residues. With 8 bases removed from V and 4 bases from J, the gap between germline ends came to 13 bases. Germline V lookup: CDR1 MNHEY, CDR2 SVGEGT.

This chain joins TRBV7-6 and TRBJ2-1; the D gene is possibly TRBD2 (5 bases). CDR1 and CDR2 (germline): SGHVS, FNYEAQ. Trimming took off 2 bases at V and 9 bases at J, with 14 bases between the two ends. The CDR3 totals 14 residues. CDR3: CASSLQPLAREQFF. The DNA of the CDR3 is TGTGCCAGCAGCTTACAGCCCCTAGCCCGTGAGCAGTTCTTC.

The rearrangement uses TRBV10-3 and TRBJ1-2; 8 positions match TRBD1. V was clipped by 10 bases and J by 4 bases; unmatched bases: 8. This CDR3 is 13 amino acids long. Germline CDR1 is ENHRY and CDR2 is SYGVKD. The CDR3 region is CATSDREGYGYTF. The CDR3 coding sequence is TGTGCCACGTCGGACAGGGAAGGCTATGGCTACACCTTC.

The rearrangement links TRBV2 to TRBJ1-6; perhaps TRBD1 as D (6 bases). CDR1 is SNHLY, CDR2 FYNNEI, per germline. The CDR3 consists of 15 residues. V gave up 4 bases and J gave up 5 bases, with 12 bases separating them. CDR3 bases: TGTGCCAGCAGTGTTCGGGCAGGGGATAATTCACCCCTCCACTTT. Amino acid sequence: CASSVRAGDNSPLHF.

This chain links TRBV18 with TRBJ1-1; TRBD1 might be the D (5 bases). In germline, CDR1 is KGHSH, CDR2 LQKENI. The CDR3 is 14 residues long. The germline V and J ends were trimmed by 0 bases and 7 bases, with 12 bases remaining between them. The CDR3 sequence: CASSPPPRDDEAFF. The CDR3, as DNA: TGTGCCAGCTCACCACCCCCCAGGGATGATGAAGCTTTCTTT.

This clonotype was detected only a few times. The chain couples TRBV29-1 to TRBJ2-5, with D perhaps matching TRBD2 (6 bases). From germline, CDR1 is SQVTM and CDR2 ANQGSEA. V lost 4 bases to trimming and J lost 2 bases, with 11 bases between them. The CDR3 covers 13 residues. The CDR3 here is CSVVGSGQETQYF. The CDR3 DNA follows: TGCAGCGTTGTGGGTAGCGGACAAGAGACCCAGTACTTC.

This chain uses TRBV4-3 with TRBJ2-1; D tentatively fits TRBD1 or TRBD2 (5 bases each). Germline CDR1 LGHNA, CDR2 YSLEER. The CDR3 totals 14 residues. V was clipped by 6 bases and J by 4 bases, with 13 bases between them. The CDR3 sequence is CASRSGTTYNEQFF. The CDR3 DNA reads as TGCGCCAGCAGGTCCGGGACGACTTACAATGAGCAGTTCTTC.

The sample holds a few counts of this clonotype. The V gene is TRBV24-1, the J gene TRBJ2-1, with 8 bases lining up with TRBD1. V dropped 3 bases and J dropped 4; count of bases not matched to a gene: 4. The CDR3 extends over 15 amino acids. Germline V lookup: CDR1 KGHDR, CDR2 SFDVKD. CDR3 region: CATSDPGTGYNEQFF. DNA of the CDR3: TGTGCCACCAGTGATCCCGGGACAGGTTACAATGAGCAGTTCTTC.

The chain links TRBV27 to TRBJ2-5; 7 bases align to TRBD1. Germline V gene data show CDR1 as MNHEY and CDR2 as SMNVEV (reference sequence). With 10 bases clipped from V and 2 bases from J, the junction kept 13 bases outside the gene matches. The CDR3 spans 15 residues. The CDR3 sequence: CATLAGGRGQETQYF. The CDR3 DNA follows: TGTGCCACCCTAGCAGGGGGTCGAGGGCAAGAGACCCAGTACTTC.

The chain is built from TRBV7-6 and TRBJ2-7; 10 bases fit TRBD1. The germline CDR1 and CDR2 sequences are SGHVS and FNYEAQ. The CDR3 length is 13 residues. J gave up 5 bases and V 7 bases, and 5 bases lay outside the gene matches. CDR3 nucleotides: TGTGCCAGCACCTCAGGGACAGGGGACGAGCAGTACTTC. It codes for CASTSGTGDEQYF. The variable domain in full, with the rest retrieved from reference TRBV7-6 and TRBJ2-7, is GAGVSQSPRYKVTKRGQDVALRCDPISGHVSLYWYRQALGQGPEFLTYFNYEAQQDKSGLPNDRFSAERPEGSISTLTIQRTEQRDSAMYRCASTSGTGDEQYFGPGTRLTVT.

The gene calls are TRBV4-1 and TRBJ2-1; the match to TRBD2 covers 11 bases. CDR3 length equals 17 residues. In germline, CDR1 is MGHRA, CDR2 YSYEKL. After removal of 0 bases from V and 6 bases from J, the junction contained 7 bases not matched to a gene. In nucleotides, the CDR3 is TGCGCCAGCAGCCAAGATCTTAGCGGGAGGGCTGGCAATGAGCAGTTCTTC. It translates to CASSQDLSGRAGNEQFF.

The CDR3 sequence is CASSGQGGAYNEQFF. The DNA for the CDR3 is TGTGCCAGCAGTGGACAGGGGGGGGCCTACAATGAGCAGTTCTTC. The genes are TRBV27 and TRBJ2-1, with 10 bases that match TRBD1. The V and J ends lost 5 bases and 2 bases, in that order; junction bases with no gene match: 3. CDR3 length: 15 amino acids. Per the germline V gene, CDR1 is MNHEY and CDR2 is SMNVEV (reference sequence).

The chain has TRBV7-9 and TRBJ2-3, with D possibly TRBD1 on 6 matching bases. The CDR3 contains 17 residues. Germline V CDR1 and CDR2: SEHNR, FQNEAQ (reference sequence). V was clipped by 4 bases and J by 3 bases, with 20 bases between them. The CDR3 nucleotides are TGTGCCAGCAGCTCCCAGGGGTCCGGCCTCCTGACAGATACGCAGTATTTT. Amino acids: CASSSQGSGLLTDTQYF.

This chain connects TRBV7-6 to TRBJ2-3; TRBD1 aligns across 9 bases. The ends lost 2 bases at V and 12 bases at J; junction bases unmatched: 12. The germline gives CDR1 SGHVS, CDR2 FNYEAQ. The CDR3 loop spans 15 amino acids. CDR3 in amino acids: CASSLTPRQGGKQYF. The CDR3 DNA sequence: TGTGCCAGCAGCTTAACCCCGAGACAGGGGGGAAAACAGTATTTT.

This clonotype came up a few times. In DNA, the CDR3 is TGTGCCAGCCCAAGGAGCGGTTCCTACAATGAGCAGTTCTTC. It codes for CASPRSGSYNEQFF. V and J are TRBV7-9 and TRBJ2-1; a weak D match, TRBD2 (5 bases). Trimming removed 8 bases at V and 1 base at J, with 12 bases between. The germline gives CDR1 SEHNR, CDR2 FQNEAQ (reference sequence). This CDR3 has 14 residues.

The CDR3 spells CASSPIRATGGYTF. CDR3 in DNA: TGTGCCAGCAGCCCAATTCGCGCGACCGGGGGGTACACCTTC. This sequence joins TRBV7-2 and TRBJ1-2, with D tentatively TRBD1 (5 bases). CDR3 size: 14 residues. V was pared by 5 bases and J by 11 bases, with 21 bases between. Germline V gives CDR1 SGHTA, CDR2 FQGNSA.

This clonotype has a count of ten or more. This chain joins TRBV27 and TRBJ2-7, with D perhaps TRBD1 (7 bases). Germline assignment: CDR1 MNHEY and CDR2 SMNVEV (reference sequence). Trimming shortened V by 6 bases and J by 6 bases, and 12 bases separated the two germline ends. The CDR3 length is 12 residues. Here the CDR3 DNA reads TGTGCCAGCAGCAATCAGGGGGGCGAGCAGTACTTC. Translating it yields CASSNQGGEQYF.

This chain connects TRBV7-2 to TRBJ2-3; no clear D. CDR3 size: 16 residues. Trimming took off 0 bases at V and 0 bases at J, with 10 bases between the two ends. Germline assignment: CDR1 SGHTA and CDR2 FQGNSA. CDR3 residues: CASSLALGGSTDTQYF. The CDR3 coding sequence is TGTGCCAGCAGCTTAGCGCTTGGCGGCAGCACAGATACGCAGTATTTT.

This clonotype appeared a few times. J is TRBJ2-6 and V is TRBV12-3 or TRBV12-4, with D perhaps matching TRBD2 (5 bases). The CDR3 length is 17 residues. The ends were cut back, 2 bases at V and 2 bases at J, with 13 bases in the middle. DNA of the CDR3: TGTGCCAGCAGTTTAATGTTACCGGGGACTGGGGCCAACGTCCTGACTTTC. The encoded protein is CASSLMLPGTGANVLTF.

The chain combines TRBV29-1 with TRBJ2-7; D remains unclear. CDR1 is SQVTM and CDR2 is ANQGSEA in the germline V gene. This CDR3 is 13 amino acids long. V lost 7 bases to trimming and J lost 3 bases, with 16 bases between them. The CDR3 spells CSARPAVGYEQYF. The DNA of the CDR3 is TGCAGCGCTCGTCCGGCGGTCGGCTACGAGCAGTACTTC.

The chain recombines TRBV7-2 with TRBJ2-3; D is perhaps TRBD1 (6 bases). CDR1 is SGHTA, CDR2 FQGNSA, per germline. The V and J ends lost 3 bases and 2 bases respectively, with 9 bases between them. CDR3 length: 14 residues. CDR3 loop: CASSFDRHTDTQYF. The CDR3, as DNA: TGTGCCAGCAGCTTTGACAGGCACACAGATACGCAGTATTTT.

The chain employs TRBV6-6 and TRBJ1-1, with D perhaps TRBD1 (5 bases). V was trimmed by 6 bases and J by 6 bases, leaving 17 bases between them. This CDR3 spans 14 amino acids. CDR1 is MNHNY and CDR2 is SVGAGI in the germline V gene (reference sequence). The CDR3 DNA sequence: TGTGCCAGCAGCCTAATTGGGGGGGACGCTGAAGCTTTCTTT. This gives the protein CASSLIGGDAEAFF.

The V call is TRBV7-2, the J call TRBJ2-4; D is unclear. Trimming pared 4 bases from V and 0 bases from J, leaving 13 bases between. The V gene's germline CDR1 is SGHTA and CDR2 FQGNSA. CDR3 length equals 16 residues. The DNA of the CDR3 is TGTGCCAGCAGCTATCGGAGTGGGGTAGCCAAAAACATTCAGTACTTC. Translated, it gives CASSYRSGVAKNIQYF. Full variable domain (missing parts from reference TRBV7-2 and TRBJ2-4): GAGVSQSPSNKVTEKGKDVELRCDPISGHTALYWYRQSLGQGLEFLIYFQGNSAPDKSGLPSDRFSAERTGGSVSTLTIQRTQQEDSAVYLCASSYRSGVAKNIQYFGAGTRLSVL.